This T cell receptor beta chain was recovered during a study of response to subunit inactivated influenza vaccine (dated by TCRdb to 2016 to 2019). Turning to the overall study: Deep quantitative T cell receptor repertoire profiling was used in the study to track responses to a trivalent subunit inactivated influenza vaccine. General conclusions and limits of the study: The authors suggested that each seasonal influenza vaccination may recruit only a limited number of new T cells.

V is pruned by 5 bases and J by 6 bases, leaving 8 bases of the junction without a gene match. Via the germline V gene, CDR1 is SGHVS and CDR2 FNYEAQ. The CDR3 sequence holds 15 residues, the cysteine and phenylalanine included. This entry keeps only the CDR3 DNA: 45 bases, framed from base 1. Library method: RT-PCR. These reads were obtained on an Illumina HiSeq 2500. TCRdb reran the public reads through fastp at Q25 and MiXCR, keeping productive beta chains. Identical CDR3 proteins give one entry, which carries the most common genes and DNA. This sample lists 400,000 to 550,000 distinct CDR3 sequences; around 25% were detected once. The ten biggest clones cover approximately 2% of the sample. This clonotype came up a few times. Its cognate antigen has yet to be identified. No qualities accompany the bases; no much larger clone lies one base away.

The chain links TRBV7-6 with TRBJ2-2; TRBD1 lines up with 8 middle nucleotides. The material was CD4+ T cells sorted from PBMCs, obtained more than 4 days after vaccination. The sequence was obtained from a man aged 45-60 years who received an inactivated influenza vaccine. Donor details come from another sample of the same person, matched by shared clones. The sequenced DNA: TGTGCCAGCAGCCCCGAGGACAGGGTGGCCGGGGAGCTGTTTTTT. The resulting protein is CASSPEDRVAGELFF.